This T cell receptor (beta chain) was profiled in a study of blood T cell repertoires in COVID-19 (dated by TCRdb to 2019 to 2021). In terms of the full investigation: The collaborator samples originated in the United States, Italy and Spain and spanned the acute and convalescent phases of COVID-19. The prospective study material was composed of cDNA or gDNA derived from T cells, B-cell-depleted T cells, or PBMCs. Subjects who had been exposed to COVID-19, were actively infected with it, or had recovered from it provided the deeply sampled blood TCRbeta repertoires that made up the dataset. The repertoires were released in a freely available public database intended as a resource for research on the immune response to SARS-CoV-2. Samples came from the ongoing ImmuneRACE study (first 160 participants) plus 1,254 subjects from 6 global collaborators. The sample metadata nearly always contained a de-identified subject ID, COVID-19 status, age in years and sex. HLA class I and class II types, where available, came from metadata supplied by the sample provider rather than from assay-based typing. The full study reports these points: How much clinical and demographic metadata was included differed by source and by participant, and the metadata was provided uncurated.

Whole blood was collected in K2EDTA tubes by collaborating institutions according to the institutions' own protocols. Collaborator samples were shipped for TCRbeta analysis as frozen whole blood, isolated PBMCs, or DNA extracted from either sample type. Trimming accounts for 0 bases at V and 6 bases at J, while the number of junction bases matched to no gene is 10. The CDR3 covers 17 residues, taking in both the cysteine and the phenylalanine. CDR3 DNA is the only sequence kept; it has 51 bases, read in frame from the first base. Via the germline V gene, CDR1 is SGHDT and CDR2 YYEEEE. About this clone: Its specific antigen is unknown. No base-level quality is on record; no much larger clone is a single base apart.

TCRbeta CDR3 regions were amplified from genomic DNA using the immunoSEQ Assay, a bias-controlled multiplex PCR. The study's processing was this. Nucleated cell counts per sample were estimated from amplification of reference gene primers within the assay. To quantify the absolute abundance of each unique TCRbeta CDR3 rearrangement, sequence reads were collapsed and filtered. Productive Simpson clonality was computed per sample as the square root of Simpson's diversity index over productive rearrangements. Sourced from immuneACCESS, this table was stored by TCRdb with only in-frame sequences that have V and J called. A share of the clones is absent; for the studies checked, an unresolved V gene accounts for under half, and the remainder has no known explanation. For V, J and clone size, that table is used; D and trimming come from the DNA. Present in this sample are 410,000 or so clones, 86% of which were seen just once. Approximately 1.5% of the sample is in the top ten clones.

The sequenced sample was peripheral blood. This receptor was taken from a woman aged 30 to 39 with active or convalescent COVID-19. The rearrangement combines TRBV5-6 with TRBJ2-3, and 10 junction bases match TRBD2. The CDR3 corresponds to CASSLVTLAGVGDTQYF. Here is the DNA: TGTGCCAGCAGCTTGGTCACTCTAGCGGGAGTCGGGGATACGCAGTATTTT.